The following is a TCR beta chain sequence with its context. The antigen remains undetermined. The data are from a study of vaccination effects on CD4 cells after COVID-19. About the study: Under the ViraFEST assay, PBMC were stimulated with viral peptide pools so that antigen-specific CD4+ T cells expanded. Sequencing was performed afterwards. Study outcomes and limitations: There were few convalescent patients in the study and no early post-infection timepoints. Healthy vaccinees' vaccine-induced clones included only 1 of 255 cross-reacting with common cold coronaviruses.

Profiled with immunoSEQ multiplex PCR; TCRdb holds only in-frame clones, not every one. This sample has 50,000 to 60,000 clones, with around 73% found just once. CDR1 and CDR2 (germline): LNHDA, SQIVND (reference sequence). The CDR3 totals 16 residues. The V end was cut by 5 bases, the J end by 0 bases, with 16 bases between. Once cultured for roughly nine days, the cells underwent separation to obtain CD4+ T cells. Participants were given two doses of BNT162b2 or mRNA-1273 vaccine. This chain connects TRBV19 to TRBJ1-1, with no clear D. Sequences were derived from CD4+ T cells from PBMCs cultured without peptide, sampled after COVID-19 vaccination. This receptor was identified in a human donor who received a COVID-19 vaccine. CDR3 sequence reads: CASSPRWSGMNTEAFF. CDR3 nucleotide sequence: TGTGCCAGTAGTCCTAGGTGGTCCGGAATGAACACTGAAGCTTTCTTT.